The rows below give T cell receptor beta chains drawn from one sample of a study of T-cell memory formation after mild COVID-19. A single record per CDR3 protein comes from TCRdb applying MiXCR to the 5' RACE reads. The sample carries roughly 130,000 distinct CDR3 sequences, 15% to 20% recorded once. Sample: PBMCs or a T cell subset sorted from them (not recorded which). These receptor sequences come from a man aged 18-30 years who had mild COVID-19 (a few samples of this study predate the infection). Cell type and time point are not known. The CDR3 runs from the conserved cysteine through the conserved F or W. The order of the fields is V gene, J gene, clone size, D gene, CDR3 protein, CDR3 DNA. The D gene is left open where the match is weak. Size tells how often a clone was seen (once, few, many) or the class of an expanded clone, and some rows leave it out.

>TRBV2|TRBJ2-7|-|TRBD1
CASLLGTAGYQQYF
TGTGCCAGCCTCCTGGGGACAGCCGGGTACCAGCAGTACTTC
>TRBV7-9|TRBJ2-3|few|TRBD1
CASAPRTGATDTQYF
TGTGCCAGCGCGCCCCGAACAGGGGCGACAGATACGCAGTATTTT
>TRBV7-2|TRBJ2-5|-|TRBD2
CASSFASGGQTQYF
TGTGCCAGCAGCTTTGCTAGCGGGGGTCAGACCCAGTACTTC
>TRBV4-3|TRBJ2-1|few|TRBD2
CASSRTAQLAGGNEQFF
TGCGCCAGCAGCCGCACTGCTCAACTAGCGGGGGGCAATGAGCAGTTCTTC
>TRBV4-2|TRBJ2-1|-|-
CASRASDGHAYNEQFF
TGTGCCAGCAGGGCCAGCGACGGTCATGCCTACAATGAGCAGTTCTTC
>TRBV7-3|TRBJ2-2|few|-
CASSPSGANTGELFF
TGTGCCAGCAGCCCCTCGGGCGCGAACACCGGGGAGCTGTTTTTT
>TRBV5-1|TRBJ2-3|few|-
CASSLRGLEDTQYF
TGCGCCAGCAGCTTGCGGGGTCTCGAAGATACGCAGTATTTT
>TRBV6-2/TRBV6-3|TRBJ1-5|-|TRBD1
CASTDTGEGVNQPQHF
TGTGCCAGCACCGATACAGGGGAAGGGGTCAATCAGCCCCAGCATTTT
>TRBV24-1|TRBJ2-1|few|-
CATSDRSTGTRNEQFF
TGTGCCACCAGTGACCGATCGACAGGGACTCGTAATGAGCAGTTCTTC
>TRBV7-3|TRBJ2-1|few|-
CASSLTTGNSYNEQFF
TGTGCCAGCAGCTTAACAACAGGGAACTCCTACAATGAGCAGTTCTTC
>TRBV6-6|TRBJ1-6|-|TRBD1
CASSTGANSPLHF
TGTGCCAGCAGTACAGGGGCGAATTCACCCCTCCACTTT
>TRBV12-3/TRBV12-4|TRBJ1-2|-|-
CASSLGAGRNGYTF
TGTGCCAGCAGTTTAGGGGCAGGGCGGAATGGCTACACCTTC
>TRBV4-2|TRBJ2-5|-|TRBD2
CASSQRRLAQETQYF
TGTGCCAGCAGCCAACGCCGACTAGCGCAAGAGACCCAGTACTTC
>TRBV12-3/TRBV12-4|TRBJ2-2|-|-
CASSWGTGWDGELFF
TGTGCCAGCAGTTGGGGAACAGGGTGGGACGGGGAGCTGTTTTTT
>TRBV6-5|TRBJ1-1|-|TRBD1
CASSYRGRAFF
TGTGCCAGCAGTTACAGGGGGCGAGCTTTCTTT
>TRBV12-3/TRBV12-4|TRBJ2-5|-|-
CASSYISETQYF
TGTGCCAGCAGTTATATATCGGAGACCCAGTACTTC
>TRBV11-2|TRBJ2-3|-|-
CASSIRALGTDTQYF
TGTGCCAGCAGCATCCGGGCCCTAGGCACGGATACGCAGTATTTT
>TRBV23-1|TRBJ2-3|many|-
CASITGSSTDTQYF
TGCGCCAGCATTACAGGGTCGAGCACAGATACGCAGTATTTT
>TRBV6-5|TRBJ2-1|-|TRBD2
CASSYSAGGPNEQFF
TGTGCCAGCAGTTACTCAGCGGGGGGGCCGAATGAGCAGTTCTTC
>TRBV10-3|TRBJ2-2|-|TRBD1
CAIDRAGSSGELFF
TGTGCCATCGACAGGGCAGGATCCTCCGGGGAGCTGTTTTTT
>TRBV7-2|TRBJ1-5|few|-
CASSSGQMSSNQPQHF
TGTGCCAGCAGCTCCGGACAGATGAGTAGCAATCAGCCCCAGCATTTT
>TRBV20-1|TRBJ1-6|-|TRBD1
CSARDRAGEPLHF
TGCAGTGCTAGGGACAGGGCTGGCGAACCCCTCCACTTT
>TRBV24-1|TRBJ2-2|few|-
CATSEHRTARELFF
TGTGCCACCAGTGAACACAGGACAGCCAGGGAGCTGTTTTTT
>TRBV5-1|TRBJ2-7|-|-
CASSLASLRLYEQYF
TGCGCCAGCAGCTTGGCGAGCCTCAGGCTCTACGAGCAGTACTTC
>TRBV9|TRBJ2-6|-|TRBD2
CASGGLAESGANVLTF
TGTGCCAGTGGTGGACTAGCGGAGTCTGGGGCCAACGTCCTGACTTTC
>TRBV7-9|TRBJ2-7|few|-
CASSSSGTSYEQYF
TGTGCCAGCAGCAGCTCCGGGACATCCTACGAGCAGTACTTC
>TRBV3-1|TRBJ2-1|few|TRBD2
CASSQTTSGVQFF
TGTGCCAGCAGCCAGACGACTAGCGGGGTGCAGTTCTTC
>TRBV7-2|TRBJ2-1|-|TRBD2
CASSIEGTSYNEQLF
TGTGCCAGCAGCATAGAAGGGACTAGCTACAATGAGCAGTTATTC
>TRBV5-1|TRBJ2-2|few|-
CASRERMNTGELFF
TGCGCCAGCAGAGAGCGGATGAACACCGGGGAGCTGTTTTTT
>TRBV6-2/TRBV6-3|TRBJ1-1|few|-
CASSEPGVWAEAFF
TGTGCCAGCAGCGAACCGGGGGTCTGGGCCGAAGCTTTCTTT
>TRBV12-3/TRBV12-4|TRBJ2-5|few|TRBD2
CASSFFLAGGWRQETQYF
TGTGCCAGCAGTTTTTTCCTAGCGGGGGGCTGGCGCCAAGAGACCCAGTACTTC
>TRBV29-1|TRBJ2-5|few|TRBD1
CSVQTGGGETQYF
TGCAGCGTTCAGACAGGGGGCGGGGAGACCCAGTACTTC
>TRBV9|TRBJ1-4|-|-
CASSVSGRSNEKLFF
TGTGCCAGCAGCGTTTCGGGACGGTCTAATGAAAAACTGTTTTTT
>TRBV28|TRBJ1-1|-|TRBD1
CASRSAVGGGSGNTEAFF
TGTGCCAGCAGATCGGCCGTAGGGGGCGGATCCGGGAACACTGAAGCTTTCTTT
>TRBV4-3|TRBJ1-2|few|-
CASSQGHKGDYGYTF
TGCGCCAGCAGCCAAGGTCACAAGGGGGACTATGGCTACACCTTC
>TRBV7-6|TRBJ2-5|-|TRBD1
CASSLGTTGGGKTQYF
TGTGCCAGCAGCCTGGGGACGACAGGGGGCGGGAAGACCCAGTACTTC
>TRBV5-1|TRBJ1-2|-|TRBD1
CASSSGTGSYGYTF
TGCGCCAGCAGCTCGGGGACAGGTAGCTATGGCTACACCTTC
>TRBV20-1|TRBJ2-1|-|TRBD1
CSARLSRTGNEQFF
TGCAGTGCTAGACTGTCCCGGACAGGCAATGAGCAGTTCTTC
>TRBV20-1|TRBJ2-7|-|-
CSALPPRPPYEQYF
TGCAGTGCTTTACCCCCCAGGCCCCCCTACGAGCAGTACTTC
>TRBV24-1|TRBJ1-2|few|TRBD1
CATSEQGRGGYTF
TGTGCCACCAGTGAACAGGGGCGGGGTGGCTACACCTTC
>TRBV5-6|TRBJ1-2|-|-
CASSSGTSYGYTF
TGTGCCAGCAGCTCCGGGACATCGTATGGCTACACCTTC
>TRBV29-1|TRBJ2-2|-|-
CSVGPAESTGELFF
TGCAGCGTTGGTCCAGCCGAGAGCACCGGGGAGCTGTTTTTT
>TRBV18|TRBJ2-1|-|-
CASSPIIGEQFF
TGTGCCAGCTCACCCATCATTGGTGAGCAGTTCTTC
>TRBV5-1|TRBJ1-3|-|TRBD1
CASSYQTGVGNTIYF
TGCGCCAGCAGCTACCAGACAGGGGTCGGAAACACCATATATTTT
>TRBV21-1|TRBJ2-3|-|-
CASRLVYTQYF
TGTGCCAGCAGGTTGGTGTATACGCAGTATTTT
>TRBV12-3/TRBV12-4|TRBJ2-5|many|-
CASSPQGGQETQYF
TGTGCCAGCTCCCCCCAGGGGGGGCAAGAGACCCAGTACTTC
>TRBV7-2|TRBJ2-3|-|-
CASSVNGASDGTQYF
TGTGCCAGCAGCGTCAACGGGGCTAGCGACGGTACGCAGTATTTT
>TRBV7-9|TRBJ2-5|few|-
CASSPSGETQYF
TGTGCCAGCAGCCCGAGTGGGGAGACCCAGTACTTC
>TRBV10-3|TRBJ1-3|-|-
CAISDTGKTGNTIYF
TGTGCCATCAGTGACACCGGGAAAACTGGAAACACCATATATTTT
>TRBV15|TRBJ2-2|few|-
CATSARANTGELFF
TGTGCCACCAGCGCGAGGGCGAACACCGGGGAGCTGTTTTTT